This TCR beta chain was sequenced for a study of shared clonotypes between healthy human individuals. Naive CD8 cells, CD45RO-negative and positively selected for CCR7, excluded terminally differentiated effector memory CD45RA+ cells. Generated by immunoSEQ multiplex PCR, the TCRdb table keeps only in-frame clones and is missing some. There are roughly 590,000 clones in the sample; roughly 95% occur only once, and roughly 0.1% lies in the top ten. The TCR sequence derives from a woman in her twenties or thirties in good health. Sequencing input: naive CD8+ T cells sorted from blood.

CDR3 amino acids: CATSSSLQGVGTEAFF. The CDR3 nucleotides read TGTGCCACCAGCAGCTCTCTGCAGGGTGTGGGCACTGAAGCTTTCTTT. The chain has TRBV15 and TRBJ1-1; tentatively, D is TRBD1 (5 bases). CDR3 size: 16 residues. V gave up 3 bases and J gave up 4 bases, with 18 bases separating them. Germline CDR1 is LNHNV and CDR2 is YYDKDF (reference sequence).